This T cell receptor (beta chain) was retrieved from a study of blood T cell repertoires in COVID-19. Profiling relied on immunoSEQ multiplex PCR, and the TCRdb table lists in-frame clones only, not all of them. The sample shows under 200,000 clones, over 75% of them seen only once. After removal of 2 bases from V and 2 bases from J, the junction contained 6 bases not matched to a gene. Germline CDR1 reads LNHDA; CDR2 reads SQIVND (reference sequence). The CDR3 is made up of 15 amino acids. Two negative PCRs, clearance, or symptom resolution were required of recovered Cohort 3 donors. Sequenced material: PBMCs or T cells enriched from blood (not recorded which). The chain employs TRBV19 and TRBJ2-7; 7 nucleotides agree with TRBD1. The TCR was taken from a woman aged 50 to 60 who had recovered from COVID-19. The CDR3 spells CASSIRGGQPYEQYF. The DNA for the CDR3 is TGTGCCAGTAGTATAAGAGGGGGACAGCCCTACGAGCAGTACTTC. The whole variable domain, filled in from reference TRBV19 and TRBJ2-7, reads DGGITQSPKYLFRKEGQNVTLSCEQNLNHDAMYWYRQDPGQGLRLIYYSQIVNDFQKGDIAEGYSVSREKKESFPLTVTSAQKNPTAFYLCASSIRGGQPYEQYFGPGTRLTVT.